The 26 T cell receptor beta chains in this list originate from one sample, sequenced in a study of blood T cell repertoires in COVID-19. Using immunoSEQ multiplex PCR, the repertoire was profiled, and TCRdb retains in-frame clones only, with some absent. Of 390,000 or so clones in the sample, roughly nine tenths were seen once. Sequences were obtained from PBMCs or T cells enriched from blood (not recorded which). The receptors originated from a man between 18 and 29 years old who had recovered from COVID-19.

This clone was observed a single time. The V and J genes are TRBV5-8 and TRBJ2-5, with D tentatively TRBD2 (7 bases). Germline CDR1 is SGHTS and CDR2 is YDEGEE. V shed 2 bases and J shed 2 bases, with 16 bases lying between them. The CDR3 loop spans 16 amino acids. CDR3 sequence (DNA): TGTGCCAGCAGCTTTGGGGAGGCGGGGGCACAAGAGACCCAGTACTTC. Translated, it gives CASSFGEAGAQETQYF.

The chain links TRBV19 to TRBJ1-5; TRBD1 might be the D (5 bases). The CDR3 is 15 amino acids. The germline V gene has CDR1 LNHDA and CDR2 SQIVND (reference sequence). V gave up 6 bases and J gave up 0 bases, with 12 bases separating them. CDR3 coding DNA: TGTGCCAGTAGGACAGCATTCAATAGCAATCAGCCCCAGCATTTT. Translation: CASRTAFNSNQPQHF.

A word on this clone: A much larger clone sits a single nucleotide away, making a read error possible. V gene TRBV7-8 combines with J gene TRBJ1-5; tentative D call: TRBD1 (6 bases). Trimming took 1 base from V and 1 from J, leaving 8 bases between them. Germline values: CDR1 SGHVS, CDR2 FQNEAQ. CDR3 size: 15 residues. CDR3 sequence reads: CASSLGQGSNQPQHF. The CDR3 DNA reads TGTGCCAGCAGCTTAGGGCAGGGGAGCAATCAGCCCCAGCATTTT.

The chain links TRBV10-3 to TRBJ2-2, with TRBD2 matching 9 bases. Germline values: CDR1 ENHRY, CDR2 SYGVKD. Trimming at V came to 5 bases and at J to 4 bases, leaving 5 bases not matched to a gene. The CDR3 runs 15 residues. This CDR3 is CAISSSGEATGELFF. The CDR3 DNA is TGTGCCATCAGTTCTAGCGGGGAGGCCACCGGGGAGCTGTTTTTT.

V usage is TRBV11-1 and J usage is TRBJ2-5; possibly TRBD1 for D (6 bases). The germline V gene has CDR1 SGHAT and CDR2 FQDESV (reference sequence). Trimming stripped 4 bases from V and 5 bases from J, with 17 bases between. The CDR3 totals 15 residues. The CDR3 sequence is CASSSGQRKGETQYF. CDR3 coding DNA: TGTGCCAGCAGCTCGGGACAAAGGAAGGGGGAGACCCAGTACTTC.

The V call is TRBV5-5, the J call TRBJ1-3; tentative D call: TRBD1 (5 bases). This CDR3 region has 17 residues. In germline, CDR1 is SGHKS, CDR2 YYEKEE (reference sequence). Deletions cut 1 base from V and 0 bases from J, with 14 bases between. CDR3 loop: CASSLYGGGRSGNTIYF. The CDR3 nucleotides read TGTGCCAGCAGCTTGTACGGGGGAGGCCGCTCTGGAAACACCATATATTTT.

V gene TRBV28 combines with J gene TRBJ2-3; maybe TRBD2 (6 bases). V lost 3 bases and J 0 bases, leaving 13 bases between the germline ends. CDR1 is MDHEN, CDR2 SYDVKM, per germline. The CDR3 has 16 amino acids. Here the CDR3 reads CASSFPRETSTDTQYF. As DNA, the CDR3 is TGTGCCAGCAGTTTCCCCCGGGAGACGAGCACAGATACGCAGTATTTT.

The gene calls are TRBV28 and TRBJ2-7, with 7 bases aligning to TRBD2. Trimming at V came to 7 bases and at J to 0 bases, leaving 15 bases not matched to a gene. The CDR3 is 17 amino acids. CDR1 is MDHEN, CDR2 SYDVKM, per germline. This CDR3 reads CASTLRGVSDYSYEQYF. The CDR3 DNA follows: TGTGCCAGCACCTTACGGGGGGTTTCGGACTACTCCTACGAGCAGTACTTC.

The chain links TRBV5-1 to TRBJ2-1; 8 bases map to TRBD1. Trimming took 0 bases from V and 5 from J; bases not matched to a gene: 1. In germline, CDR1 is SGHRS, CDR2 YFSETQ. This CDR3 is built from 14 residues. In DNA form, the CDR3 reads TGCGCCAGCAGCTTGGGGACAGGGCACAATGAGCAGTTCTTC. It specifies CASSLGTGHNEQFF.

This CDR3 reads CASGSLGAGGYLTYGYTF. The CDR3, as DNA: TGTGCTAGTGGTTCCTTGGGGGCAGGGGGATACCTTACCTATGGCTACACCTTC. This rearrangement joins TRBV12-5 to TRBJ1-2, with 7 positions matching TRBD1. This CDR3 comprises 18 residues. From germline, CDR1 is LGHNT and CDR2 FRNRAP. V was pared by 4 bases and J by 4 bases, with 18 bases of the junction left unmatched.

This rearrangement joins TRBV11-2 to TRBJ2-7, with 9 nucleotides matching TRBD1. The CDR3 is 13 amino acids. In germline, CDR1 is SGHAT, CDR2 FQNNGV. The V gene end was trimmed by 5 bases and the J gene end by 6 bases; junction bases not matched to a gene: 5. CDR3 nucleotides: TGTGCCAGCAGCCTGTGGACAGGGGTCGAGCAGTACTTC. Its protein product is CASSLWTGVEQYF.

This sequence joins TRBV7-9 and TRBJ2-5, with D perhaps TRBD1 (6 bases). Germline lookup yields CDR1 SEHNR and CDR2 FQNEAQ (reference sequence). The CDR3 is 14 residues long. The V end was cut by 1 base, the J end by 3 bases, with 9 bases between. CDR3 coding DNA: TGTGCCAGCAGCTTAGTACAGGGAAAAGAGACCCAGTACTTC. Its protein product is CASSLVQGKETQYF. The full variable domain, with the rest looked up from reference TRBV7-9 and TRBJ2-5, is DTGVSQNPRHKITKRGQNVTFRCDPISEHNRLYWYRQTLGQGPEFLTYFQNEAQLEKSRLLSDRFSAERPKGSFSTLEIQRTEQGDSAMYLCASSLVQGKETQYFGPGTRLLVL.

The V and J genes are TRBV18 and TRBJ2-6; tentatively, D is TRBD1 (5 bases). Germline loops: CDR1 KGHSH, CDR2 LQKENI. CDR3 size: 15 residues. Trimming shortened V by 3 bases and J by 0 bases, and 6 bases separated the two germline ends. CDR3 sequence (DNA): TGTGCCAGCTCACCGGACAACTCTGGGGCCAACGTCCTGACTTTC. Translated, it gives CASSPDNSGANVLTF.

This chain connects TRBV7-8 to TRBJ1-5; TRBD1 matches 9 bases. V lost 5 bases and J lost 6; bases outside the gene matches: 5. Germline V gene lookup returns CDR1 SGHVS and CDR2 FQNEAQ. CDR3 length: 14 amino acids. The CDR3 region is CASSLQGASQPQHF. The CDR3 bases are TGTGCCAGCAGCCTACAGGGGGCGAGTCAGCCCCAGCATTTT.

The gene calls are TRBV19 and TRBJ2-4; no definite D call. The V end was cut by 6 bases, the J end by 0 bases, with 9 bases between. Germline V gene sequence: CDR1 LNHDA, CDR2 SQIVND (reference sequence). The CDR3 has 14 amino acids. The CDR3 protein is CASRSTSAKNIQYF. CDR3 bases: TGTGCCAGTAGGTCTACTTCAGCCAAAAACATTCAGTACTTC.

This clone was picked up one time. This chain uses TRBV13 with TRBJ2-5; tentative D call: TRBD1 (5 bases). Per germline, CDR1 PRHDT and CDR2 FYEKMQ (reference sequence). This CDR3 has 14 residues. Trimming removed 3 bases at V and 7 bases at J, with 15 bases between. CDR3 sequence reads: CASSLGPRATTQYF. The DNA for the CDR3 is TGTGCCAGCAGCTTGGGGCCCCGCGCGACGACCCAGTACTTC. The full variable domain, rest sourced from reference TRBV13 and TRBJ2-5, is AAGVIQSPRHLIKEKRETATLKCYPIPRHDTVYWYQQGPGQDPQFLISFYEKMQSDKGSIPDRFSAQQFSDYHSELNMSSLELGDSALYFCASSLGPRATTQYFGPGTRLLVL.

The J gene is TRBJ1-5, the V gene TRBV12-3 or TRBV12-4; D call uncertain. V lost 4 bases and J 2 bases, leaving 6 bases between the germline ends. This CDR3 is built from 13 residues. CDR3 nucleotides: TGTGCCAGCAGTTGGGGAGGCAATCAGCCCCAGCATTTT. Amino acids: CASSWGGNQPQHF.

The chain uses TRBV4-3 and TRBJ1-4, with 7 bases that match TRBD1. V shed 0 bases and J 10 bases; nucleotides not matched to a gene: 8. The V gene's germline CDR1 is LGHNA and CDR2 YSLEER. The CDR3 spans 15 residues. This CDR3 is CASSQEGGAGGKLFF. The CDR3 region has the DNA TGCGCCAGCAGCCAAGAGGGGGGCGCAGGGGGAAAACTGTTTTTT.

This sequence joins TRBV11-2 and TRBJ1-3; no firm D call. CDR1 and CDR2 (germline): SGHAT, FQNNGV. The V end was cut by 1 base, the J end by 0 bases, with 4 bases between. The CDR3 consists of 14 residues. The CDR3 sequence is CASSLAVSGNTIYF. The CDR3, as DNA: TGTGCCAGCAGCTTAGCAGTCTCTGGAAACACCATATATTTT.

V gene TRBV6-5 combines with J gene TRBJ1-1; weak D call: TRBD1 (5 bases). Germline assignment: CDR1 MNHEY and CDR2 SVGAGI. The CDR3 runs to 14 residues. The germline V and J ends were trimmed by 7 bases and 7 bases, with 19 bases remaining between them. As DNA, the CDR3 is TGTGCCAGCACCGGGAGGGGTAGAGTGGATGAAGCTTTCTTT. As protein: CASTGRGRVDEAFF.

The sample holds a few counts of this clone. The V call is TRBV29-1, the J call TRBJ1-3; tentative D call: TRBD1 (5 bases). Trimming shortened V by 6 bases and J by 2 bases, and 14 bases separated the two germline ends. This CDR3 has 14 amino acids. Germline loops: CDR1 SQVTM, CDR2 ANQGSEA. DNA for the CDR3: TGCAGCGTGGGAGGGACCTCAACTGGAAACACCATATATTTT. This translates into CSVGGTSTGNTIYF.

V gene TRBV5-1 combines with J gene TRBJ1-2; D perhaps matches TRBD1 (6 bases). This CDR3 region has 15 residues. The V end lost 1 base, the J end lost 2 bases, and 12 bases lay between the germline ends. CDR1 and CDR2 (germline): SGHRS, YFSETQ. The CDR3 protein is CASSLSPGANYGYTF. Written as DNA, the CDR3 is TGCGCCAGCAGCTTGTCCCCAGGGGCAAACTATGGCTACACCTTC.

The chain recombines TRBV6-5 with TRBJ1-1; 7 bases fit TRBD1. The CDR3 has 15 residues. V trimming: 0 bases; J trimming: 3 bases; junction bases outside the gene matches: 4. CDR1 and CDR2 (germline): MNHEY, SVGAGI. The CDR3 loop reads CASSYSDRADTEAFF. The CDR3 DNA sequence: TGTGCCAGCAGTTACTCTGACAGGGCGGACACTGAAGCTTTCTTT.

The rearrangement uses TRBV28 and TRBJ2-5, with 9 bases fitting TRBD1. With V trimmed by 4 bases and J by 1 base, 7 bases remained unmatched. Germline lookup yields CDR1 MDHEN and CDR2 SYDVKM. This CDR3 is 16 amino acids long. CDR3 protein: CASSSWDRVFQETQYF. The CDR3 DNA reads TGTGCCAGCAGTTCCTGGGACAGGGTCTTCCAAGAGACCCAGTACTTC.

The chain has TRBV7-6 and TRBJ1-1; no definite D call. The CDR3 loop spans 13 amino acids. Germline V lookup: CDR1 SGHVS, CDR2 FNYEAQ. Between the trimmed V and J ends, which lost 5 bases and 2 bases, there was a span of 9 bases. The CDR3 spells CASSPQINTEAFF. CDR3 nucleotide sequence: TGTGCCAGCAGCCCCCAGATAAACACTGAAGCTTTCTTT.

The J gene is TRBJ2-1, the V gene TRBV29-1, with 12 positions matching TRBD1. The ends lost 8 bases at V and 5 bases at J; junction bases unmatched: 16. This CDR3 spans 17 amino acids. CDR1 and CDR2 from the germline V gene are SQVTM and ANQGSEA. The CDR3 nucleotides read TGCAGCTCACTACGGGGACAGGGGGCGTCAGTCCACAATGAGCAGTTCTTC. Translating it yields CSSLRGQGASVHNEQFF.